This T cell receptor (beta chain) was found in a study of blood T cell repertoires in COVID-19. Some clones are missing from TCRdb's copy, which holds only in-frame ones; the method was immunoSEQ multiplex PCR. Altogether about 300,000 clones are present, around 84% being singletons, with the ten largest covering 1.4% to 1.5%. The clonotype comes from a human donor with COVID-19, enrolled during active disease. The donor label of this sample is uncertain. Sequencing was performed on peripheral blood.

As DNA, the CDR3 is TGCGCCAGCAGCTTGTGGGACAGTGACAATGAGCAGTTCTTC. Its translation: CASSLWDSDNEQFF. This rearrangement joins TRBV5-1 to TRBJ2-1; 7 bases line up with TRBD1. The CDR3 is 14 amino acids. Trimming removed 1 base from V and 5 bases from J; junction bases left unmatched: 3. Germline V gene data show CDR1 as SGHRS and CDR2 as YFSETQ.